These 8 T cell receptor beta chains were sequenced from one sample in a study of human T cells and chemical hapten exposure. Time point meaning: patch test 1, 2 weeks after DPC sensitization. The treatment denotes: therapeutic diphenylcyclopropenone sensitization with weekly scalp DPC. TCRdb reprocessed the RACE reads with MiXCR, giving one entry per CDR3 protein. The sample consists of some 170,000 distinct CDR3 sequences, 20% to 25% of them appearing once. The source material was whole blood, sampled in connection with sensitization to the hapten diphenylcyclopropenone (DPC). These receptors came from a woman between 45 and 60 years old with alopecia areata. Some clones in this sample may be carry-over from other donors' samples.

The chain combines TRBV6-5 with TRBJ1-1, with D perhaps TRBD1 (6 bases). The CDR3 runs to 15 residues. V dropped 1 base and J dropped 10 bases, with 19 bases sitting between them. Germline V CDR1 and CDR2: MNHEY, SVGAGI. CDR3 amino acids: CASSYLGQGRGGAFF. The CDR3 bases are TGTGCCAGCAGTTACTTGGGGCAGGGGCGAGGAGGAGCTTTCTTT.

This clonotype has only a few counts. In DNA form, the CDR3 reads TGTGCCAGCCAACATTGGAGCTCCTACAATGAGCAGTTCTTC. Its protein is CASQHWSSYNEQFF. V and J are TRBV2 and TRBJ2-1; no definite D call. The V and J ends lost 8 bases and 0 bases respectively, with 11 bases between them. CDR1 and CDR2 (germline): SNHLY, FYNNEI. This CDR3 comprises 14 residues.

The genes are TRBV20-1 and TRBJ2-7; the D gene is possibly TRBD2 (6 bases). The CDR3 totals 13 residues. V was trimmed by 8 bases and J by 7 bases, leaving 21 bases between them. Germline V gene lookup returns CDR1 DFQATT and CDR2 SNEGSKA (reference sequence). The CDR3 loop reads CSRGLLRAQEQYF. The CDR3 region has the DNA TGCAGTAGGGGACTTTTAAGGGCGCAGGAGCAGTACTTC.

This clonotype has only a few counts. V and J are TRBV7-9 and TRBJ2-7; a possible D gene is TRBD1 (6 bases). The V end lost 0 bases, the J end lost 3 bases, and 9 bases lay between the germline ends. Germline CDR1 and CDR2: SEHNR and FQNEAQ (reference sequence). CDR3 length: 14 residues. The CDR3 protein is CASSLASDSYEQYF. CDR3 DNA sequence: TGTGCCAGCAGCTTAGCATCGGACAGCTACGAGCAGTACTTC.

The rearrangement uses TRBV18 and TRBJ1-4; D possibly corresponds to TRBD1 (5 bases). The CDR3 is made up of 14 amino acids. Germline values: CDR1 KGHSH, CDR2 LQKENI. Trimming shortened V by 6 bases and J by 7 bases, and 15 bases separated the two germline ends. CDR3 in DNA: TGTGCCAGCTCGGACAAGGTGGATGCTGAAAAACTGTTTTTT. This gives the protein CASSDKVDAEKLFF.

CDR3 sequence (DNA): TGCAGTGCCCTGGAACAGGGCGGGCAGCCCCAGCATTTT. Protein: CSALEQGGQPQHF. The J gene is TRBJ1-5, the V gene TRBV20-1; tentative D call: TRBD1 (6 bases). In germline, CDR1 is DFQATT, CDR2 SNEGSKA (reference sequence). The CDR3 extends over 13 amino acids. Between the trimmed V and J ends, which lost 6 bases and 7 bases, there was a span of 16 bases.

This clonotype showed up just once. A junction end diverges from the germline sequence, so it may reflect a read error. CDR3: CASSYGAGTDTRYF. DNA for the CDR3: TGTGCCAGCAGTTACGGGGCCGGCACAGATACGCGGTATTTT. The V and J genes are TRBV6-2 or TRBV6-3 and TRBJ2-3, with a tentative D call TRBD1 (5 bases). This CDR3 comprises 14 residues. Germline assignment: CDR1 MNHEY and CDR2 SVGEGT.

This chain connects TRBV7-2 to TRBJ2-7; TRBD1 matches at 7 bases. Losses at the gene ends were 3 bases for V and 1 base for J; bases not matched to a gene: 12. Germline CDR1 is SGHTA and CDR2 is FQGNSA. The CDR3 sequence is 17 residues long. The CDR3, as DNA: TGTGCCAGCAGCTTCATGCGGATAGGGGGCGGGTCCTACGAGCAGTACTTC. Protein sequence: CASSFMRIGGGSYEQYF. The full variable domain, in which reference TRBV7-2 and TRBJ2-7 provide the parts outside the CDR3, is GAGVSQSPSNKVTEKGKDVELRCDPISGHTALYWYRQSLGQGLEFLIYFQGNSAPDKSGLPSDRFSAERTGGSVSTLTIQRTQQEDSAVYLCASSFMRIGGGSYEQYFGPGTRLTVT.